One sample yielded the 15 T cell receptor beta chains listed below, sequenced in a study of T cell clonality in common variable immunodeficiency. Measured with immunoSEQ multiplex PCR; TCRdb has only the in-frame clones, and not every one. The record shows under 40,000 clones for this sample, with no singletons present. The sample consisted of peripheral blood mononuclear cells. The receptors shown here come from a person aged 18 to 75 in good health.

This clone was recorded at least ten times. The CDR3 loop is CSVPKGLGQLSYEQYF. The CDR3 DNA, read in part, is TGCAGCGTCCCCAAAGGTCTCGGACAGCTCTCCTACGAG. V gene TRBV29-1 combines with J gene TRBJ2-7; TRBD1 is a possible D gene (6 bases). The CDR3 goes on 3 residues after the read ends, and that part is filled in from the germline J gene. The CDR3 has 16 amino acids. The V end was cut by 6 bases, the J end by 0 bases, with 21 bases between. The V gene's germline CDR1 is SQVTM and CDR2 ANQGSEA.

The sample holds many counts of this clone. The CDR3 end falls 3 residues outside the read, so it is completed with the germline J gene. The chain employs TRBV4-1 and TRBJ2-2; unclear D gene. The germline V gene encodes CDR1 MGHRA and CDR2 YSYEKL. The CDR3 extends over 18 amino acids. Trimming left V 0 bases short and J 8 bases short, with 22 bases between. CDR3 region: CASSQDRDQRATTGELFF. The CDR3 DNA, read in part, is TGCGCCAGCAGCCAAGATCGTGACCAAAGGGCCACAACTGGGGAG.

In its sample, this clone was seen many times. The missing CDR3 end, 3 residues past where the read stops, is filled in from the germline J gene. V and J are TRBV7-9 and TRBJ1-2, with D unresolved. This CDR3 has 13 residues. In germline, CDR1 is SEHNR, CDR2 FQNEAQ (reference sequence). Trimming left V 2 bases short and J 2 bases short, with 6 bases between. The CDR3 DNA, read in part, is TGTGCCAGCAGCTTAAGAGGGAACTATGGC. Amino acid sequence: CASSLRGNYG. In full, the CDR3 reads CASSLRGNYGYTF.

This clone appeared many times. The read finishes 3 residues shy of the CDR3 end, and the germline J gene is used to complete it. This chain uses TRBV5-1 with TRBJ1-1, with TRBD1 identical over 8 bases. CDR1 and CDR2 (germline): SGHRS, YFSETQ. V lost 1 base and J lost 1; bases outside the gene matches: 3. This CDR3 spans 15 amino acids. Incomplete CDR3 DNA: TGCGCCAGCAGCTTGCAGGGGGCGACGAACACTGAA. Amino acids: CASSLQGATNTE. The whole CDR3 protein reads CASSLQGATNTEAFF.

There are many counts of this clone. Read coverage stops 3 residues before the CDR3 terminus; the germline J gene supplies the remainder. The chain couples TRBV20-1 to TRBJ1-2, with D tentatively TRBD1 (5 bases). V lost 3 bases and J 6 bases, leaving 17 bases between the germline ends. The CDR3 is made up of 14 amino acids. Germline CDR1 is DFQATT and CDR2 is SNEGSKA (reference sequence). CDR3 bases read: TGCAGTGCTAGCCCGGGCAGGGAGGTTCATGGC. It encodes CSASPGREVHG. The complete CDR3 sequence is CSASPGREVHGYTF.

This clone has a count of ten or more. The DNA ends 3 residues before the CDR3 does, and the rest of the CDR3 is filled in from the germline J gene. V is TRBV2 and J is TRBJ2-1; 9 bases are a match to TRBD2. The CDR3 is 14 amino acids. Germline V gene data show CDR1 as SNHLY and CDR2 as FYNNEI. V dropped 8 bases and J dropped 4; count of bases not matched to a gene: 6. The sequenced part of the CDR3 DNA is TGTGCCAGCGATAGCGGGAGCCAGTACAATGAG. Its protein product is CASDSGSQYNE. The whole CDR3 region reads CASDSGSQYNEQFF.

In its sample, this clone was seen many times. The read terminates 3 residues before the CDR3 end, so the remaining end is supplied by the germline J gene. This chain links TRBV19 with TRBJ1-1; possibly TRBD1 for D (6 bases). CDR1 and CDR2 from the germline V gene are LNHDA and SQIVND (reference sequence). V was trimmed by 9 bases and J by 2 bases, leaving 16 bases between them. This CDR3 has 14 residues. The CDR3 loop is CASLSGQINTEAFF. The DNA read from the CDR3 is TGTGCCAGCCTTTCCGGACAGATAAACACTGAA.

This clone was counted at least ten times. The CDR3 end is not reached by the read, which stops 3 residues before it; the germline J gene fills it in. The genes are TRBV5-1 and TRBJ1-1, with D maybe TRBD1 (6 bases). Trimming cost V 4 bases and J 0 bases, with 13 bases left between them. Per germline, CDR1 SGHRS and CDR2 YFSETQ. This CDR3 is 15 amino acids long. Partial CDR3 DNA: TGCGCCAGCAGCAAAGACAGGCCCATGAACACTGAA. Translating it yields CASSKDRPMNTE. From start to end, the CDR3 is CASSKDRPMNTEAFF.

This clone was observed many times. From the germline J gene comes the end of the CDR3, since the read stops 3 residues before it. This chain links TRBV5-1 with TRBJ2-2, with D tentatively TRBD1 (6 bases). The CDR3 is made up of 14 amino acids. V was pared by 6 bases and J by 1 base, with 10 bases between. Per germline, CDR1 SGHRS and CDR2 YFSETQ. The chain's CDR3 is CASTQGLNTGELFF. The sequenced part of the CDR3 DNA is TGCGCCAGCACTCAGGGGCTGAACACCGGGGAG.

This clone was seen repeatedly, ten times or more. The CDR3 end lies 3 residues beyond the end of the read and is filled in from the germline J gene. This chain connects TRBV5-1 to TRBJ2-1; a weak D match, TRBD2 (6 bases). The CDR3 totals 14 residues. Looked up from germline, CDR1 is SGHRS and CDR2 is YFSETQ. V lost 4 bases to trimming and J lost 6 bases, with 14 bases between them. Partial CDR3 DNA: TGCGCCAGCAGCAGCTACGGGACTTTCAATGAG. This gives the protein CASSSYGTFNE. The full-length CDR3 reads as CASSSYGTFNEQFF.

This clone was counted only a few times. At one end, the junction sequence differs from germline, possibly due to a read error. The CDR3 end falls 3 residues outside the read, so it is completed with the germline J gene. This chain connects TRBV7-7 to TRBJ1-6; no firm D call. The CDR3 contains 15 residues. Per germline, CDR1 SSHAT and CDR2 FNYEAQ (reference sequence). CDR3 loop: CASTSRFSYNSPLHF. The CDR3 bases that were read are TGTGCTAGCACCTCCAGGTTCAGCTATAATTCACCC.

This clone was counted ten times or more. The CDR3 is cut off 3 residues early in the read; its end comes from the germline J gene. The rearrangement uses TRBV7-2 and TRBJ2-7; D might be TRBD2 (6 bases). The germline V and J ends were trimmed by 5 bases and 3 bases, with 11 bases remaining between them. This CDR3 is 13 amino acids long. Germline V gives CDR1 SGHTA, CDR2 FQGNSA. The CDR3 region is CASSKIGGYEQYF. Partial CDR3 DNA: TGTGCCAGCAGCAAAATCGGGGGCTACGAG.

This clone was seen repeatedly, ten times or more. The read ends 3 residues shy of where the CDR3 ends; the end is completed using the germline J gene. The chain employs TRBV19 and TRBJ1-1, with 9 bases that match TRBD1. The germline V gene has CDR1 LNHDA and CDR2 SQIVND (reference sequence). The CDR3 spans 14 residues. With 7 bases clipped from V and 1 base from J, the junction kept 4 bases outside the gene matches. The sequenced CDR3 bases are TGTGCCAGTACCCCGGGACAGGGGAACACTGAA. Translation: CASTPGQGNTE. The full CDR3 is CASTPGQGNTEAFF.

This clone was seen at least ten times. The CDR3 is cut off 3 residues early in the read; its end comes from the germline J gene. The chain carries TRBV12-3 or TRBV12-4 and TRBJ2-7; 11 bases map to TRBD1. This CDR3 region has 14 residues. The trim removed 6 bases at V and 3 bases at J, leaving 4 bases unmatched. The sequenced CDR3 bases are TGTGCCAGCAGCTGGACAGGGGGCCTCTACGAG. Residues: CASSWTGGLYE. The CDR3 in its entirety is CASSWTGGLYEQYF.

This clone was seen at least ten times. The read stops 3 residues short of the end of the CDR3; the missing end is completed from the germline J gene. V and J are TRBV10-3 and TRBJ1-2, with 10 bases that match TRBD1. Germline CDR1 reads ENHRY; CDR2 reads SYGVKD. The CDR3 has 16 amino acids. The part of the CDR3 DNA that was read is TGTGCCATCAGTGAGAGGAAGGGACAGGGGACGGAAGGC. It encodes CAISERKGQGTEG. The entire CDR3 reads CAISERKGQGTEGYTF.